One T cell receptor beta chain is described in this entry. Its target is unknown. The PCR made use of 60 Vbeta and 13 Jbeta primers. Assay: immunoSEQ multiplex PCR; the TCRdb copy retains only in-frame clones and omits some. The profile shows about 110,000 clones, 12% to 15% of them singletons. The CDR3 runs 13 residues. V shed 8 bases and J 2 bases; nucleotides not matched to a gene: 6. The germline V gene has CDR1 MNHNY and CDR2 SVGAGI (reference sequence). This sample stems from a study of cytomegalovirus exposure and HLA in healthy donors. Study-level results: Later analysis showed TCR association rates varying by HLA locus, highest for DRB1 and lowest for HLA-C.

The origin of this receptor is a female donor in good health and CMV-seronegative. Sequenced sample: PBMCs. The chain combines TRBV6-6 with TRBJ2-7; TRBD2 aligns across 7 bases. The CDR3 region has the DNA TGTGCCAGCCGAAGCGGGGCCCCCTACGAGCAGTACTTC. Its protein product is CASRSGAPYEQYF.